The 28 T cell receptor beta chains presented below share a single source sample, sequenced in a study of blood T cells in healthy people across ages. A sample-barcoded 5' primer and a J-beta primer mix were used in a second PCR of roughly 7 to 12 cycles. MiXCR, applied by TCRdb to the 5' RACE reads, yields one record per CDR3 protein. The table shows more than 1,000,000 distinct CDR3 sequences, with 20% to 25% occurring only once. These sequences were also reported in another study, on T cells of mothers and their children.

Sample: blood. The receptors were gathered from a girl aged 2 to 10 in good health.

This clonotype was seen a handful of times. The final CDR3 position lacks the conserved phenylalanine or tryptophan, pointing to a likely read error. V and J are TRBV29-1 and TRBJ2-1, with 7 nucleotides matching TRBD1. V lost 4 bases, J lost 8 bases, and 11 bases stayed unmatched. The CDR3 totals 14 residues. Germline loops: CDR1 SQVTM, CDR2 ANQGSEA. This CDR3 is CSVAALLGTDEQFL. Here the CDR3 DNA reads TGCAGCGTTGCTGCTCTATTGGGGACAGATGAGCAGTTCCTC.

In this sample, this clonotype turned up a few times. The chain is built from TRBV13 and TRBJ2-7; D is ambiguous. The V and J ends lost 4 bases and 6 bases respectively, with 13 bases between them. The CDR3 spans 13 residues. Per the germline V gene, CDR1 is PRHDT and CDR2 is FYEKMQ (reference sequence). CDR3 coding DNA: TGTGCCAGCAGCTCATCCAGGCCCACCGAGCAGTACTTC. It translates to CASSSSRPTEQYF.

The chain is built from TRBV7-2 and TRBJ2-7; D may match TRBD1 or TRBD2 (6 bases each). This CDR3 is built from 15 residues. V lost 4 bases to trimming and J lost 3 bases, with 16 bases between them. Germline V gives CDR1 SGHTA, CDR2 FQGNSA. CDR3 bases: TGTGCCAGCAGCTCAAACCCTCGGGGGCTCTACGAGCAGTACTTC. This codes for CASSSNPRGLYEQYF.

This clonotype was seen a few times. This chain connects TRBV7-2 to TRBJ2-7; the match to TRBD1 covers 7 bases. J gave up 1 base and V 1 base, and 4 bases lay outside the gene matches. From germline, CDR1 is SGHTA and CDR2 FQGNSA. The CDR3 totals 15 residues. Here the CDR3 DNA reads TGTGCCAGCAGCTTAGAGACGGGACAGTCCTACGAGCAGTACTTC. As protein: CASSLETGQSYEQYF.

The rearrangement links TRBV20-1 to TRBJ2-1; 8 bases are a match to TRBD2. Per germline, CDR1 DFQATT and CDR2 SNEGSKA (reference sequence). The CDR3 contains 17 residues. The junction had 17 bases not matched to a gene; V was cut back by 6 bases and J by 4 bases. In DNA form, the CDR3 reads TGCAGTGCGCGATCCGGACCCCGGGAGGGCGTTTACAATGAGCAGTTCTTC. It specifies CSARSGPREGVYNEQFF.

The CDR3 is CASRLGTLGRYNEQFF. In DNA form, the CDR3 reads TGTGCCAGCAGACTCGGGACCTTGGGACGATACAATGAGCAGTTCTTC. The rearrangement joins TRBV7-9 to TRBJ2-1, with D possibly being TRBD1 or TRBD2 (5 bases each). This CDR3 spans 16 amino acids. Looked up from germline, CDR1 is SEHNR and CDR2 is FQNEAQ (reference sequence). The V end lost 6 bases, the J end lost 4 bases, and 19 bases lay between the germline ends.

The J gene is TRBJ2-1, the V gene TRBV6-5; 7 bases align to TRBD1. CDR1 and CDR2 from the germline V gene are MNHEY and SVGAGI. The J segment lost 10 bases and the V segment lost 6 bases, leaving 12 bases of the junction unmatched. This CDR3 contains 14 residues. In DNA form, the CDR3 reads TGTGCCAGCAGCAGGACAGGATGGACCGGAGAGCAGTTCTTC. It specifies CASSRTGWTGEQFF.

This clonotype occurred a few times. The chain combines TRBV29-1 with TRBJ2-1; 8 positions agree with TRBD1. This CDR3 region has 12 residues. V shed 8 bases, J shed 8 bases, and the junction held 8 bases outside the gene matches. CDR1 SQVTM and CDR2 ANQGSEA come from the germline V gene. CDR3 DNA sequence: TGCAGCACACGACAGGGGCCCGATGAGCAGTTCTTC. This sequence encodes CSTRQGPDEQFF.

On this clonotype itself: The junction departs from the called germline gene at one end, perhaps through a read error. The gene calls are TRBV4-2 and TRBJ2-3; D may be TRBD2 (6 bases). From germline, CDR1 is LGHNA and CDR2 YNFKEQ. The CDR3 length is 14 residues. The CDR3 sequence: CASGQELAADTQYF. The CDR3, as DNA: TGTGCCAGCGGCCAAGAACTAGCAGCAGATACGCAGTATTTT.

The chain uses TRBV27 and TRBJ2-7; D remains unclear. V lost 2 bases and J 2 bases, leaving 7 bases between the germline ends. The CDR3 covers 13 residues. The germline V gene has CDR1 MNHEY and CDR2 SMNVEV (reference sequence). CDR3 bases: TGTGCCAGCAGTTTAGCGGATACCTACGAGCAGTACTTC. It encodes CASSLADTYEQYF.

This sequence joins TRBV11-2 and TRBJ1-2; D is unresolved. Trimming removed 4 bases from V and 5 bases from J, with 11 bases in between. The CDR3 spans 13 residues. The germline V gene encodes CDR1 SGHAT and CDR2 FQNNGV. The CDR3, as DNA: TGTGCCAGCAGCTCAGGTTGGAATTATGGCTACACCTTC. Its protein is CASSSGWNYGYTF.

The chain links TRBV5-6 to TRBJ1-5; unclear D gene. The germline V gene has CDR1 SGHDT and CDR2 YYEEEE. Trimming took 4 bases from V and 0 from J, leaving 11 bases between them. This CDR3 is 15 amino acids long. CDR3 in amino acids: CASSAGPSSNQPQHF. The CDR3 bases are TGTGCCAGCAGCGCAGGACCTAGTAGCAATCAGCCCCAGCATTTT.

There are a few counts of this clonotype. This chain connects TRBV7-9 to TRBJ1-1, with TRBD1 as a possible D gene (5 bases). In germline, CDR1 is SEHNR, CDR2 FQNEAQ (reference sequence). V was trimmed by 5 bases and J by 5 bases, leaving 15 bases between them. The CDR3 runs 14 residues. As DNA, the CDR3 is TGTGCCAGCAGCCCCCCCTCGACAGAAACTGAAGCTTTCTTT. It yields the protein CASSPPSTETEAFF.

This clonotype is a singleton in its sample. The J gene is TRBJ2-3, the V gene TRBV20-1; either TRBD1 or TRBD2 may supply D (5 bases each). Per the germline V gene, CDR1 is DFQATT and CDR2 is SNEGSKA (reference sequence). The CDR3 length is 14 residues. The germline V and J ends were trimmed by 6 bases and 2 bases, with 15 bases remaining between them. CDR3 residues: CSAPGAGHTDTQYF. The CDR3 nucleotides are TGCAGTGCCCCTGGGGCGGGTCACACAGATACGCAGTATTTT.

V usage is TRBV4-2 and J usage is TRBJ2-7; 9 bases are shared with TRBD1. The CDR3 is made up of 16 amino acids. CDR1 LGHNA and CDR2 YNFKEQ come from the germline V gene. The V segment lost 2 bases and the J segment 0 bases; nucleotides outside the gene matches: 5. The chain's CDR3 is CASSQTGQGSSYEQYF. The CDR3 DNA reads TGTGCCAGCAGCCAAACAGGACAGGGGAGCTCCTACGAGCAGTACTTC.

About this clonotype: An end of the junction differs from the germline gene, which may be a read error. The gene calls are TRBV11-2 and TRBJ2-7; D is possibly TRBD2 (5 bases). The CDR3 contains 14 residues. Germline lookup yields CDR1 SGHAT and CDR2 FQNNGV. The CDR3 DNA reads TGCGCCAGCAGCTTATCTCTCGGGGATGAAGAGCAGTACTTC. Protein sequence: CASSLSLGDEEQYF.

This clonotype was picked up a small number of times. V gene TRBV12-3 or TRBV12-4 combines with J gene TRBJ2-3, with D unresolved. CDR3 length equals 14 residues. V was shortened by 5 bases and J by 0 bases, with 9 bases between the two germline ends. This CDR3 reads CASSPTGSTDTQYF. The CDR3 DNA reads as TGTGCCAGCAGTCCAACCGGGAGCACAGATACGCAGTATTTT.

The CDR3 nucleotides are TGTGCCAGCAGCCCCAAAGCGATGAGCTCCGAGCAGTACTTC. As protein: CASSPKAMSSEQYF. The chain employs TRBV7-9 and TRBJ2-7; D remains unclear. The CDR3 totals 14 residues. CDR1 and CDR2 from the germline V gene are SEHNR and FQNEAQ (reference sequence). V lost 5 bases to trimming and J lost 6 bases, with 17 bases between them.

The chain combines TRBV20-1 with TRBJ1-1; maybe TRBD1 (5 bases). This CDR3 is built from 14 residues. Germline CDR1 and CDR2: DFQATT and SNEGSKA (reference sequence). Trimming removed 2 bases from V and 2 bases from J, with 12 bases in between. CDR3 in amino acids: CSARPRQTNTEAFF. The CDR3 coding sequence is TGCAGTGCTAGACCGAGACAGACCAACACTGAAGCTTTCTTT.

This clonotype was observed a handful of times. J is TRBJ2-7 and V is TRBV25-1; no clear D. Germline lookup yields CDR1 MGHDK and CDR2 SYGVNS. Trimming shortened V by 2 bases and J by 2 bases, and 13 bases separated the two germline ends. CDR3 size: 15 residues. CDR3 protein: CASSERWVGPYEQYF. The CDR3 region has the DNA TGTGCCAGCAGTGAACGGTGGGTTGGGCCCTACGAGCAGTACTTC.

The chain recombines TRBV28 with TRBJ2-4, with 14 bases matching TRBD2. Trimming at V came to 6 bases and at J to 2 bases, leaving 18 bases not matched to a gene. This CDR3 has 21 amino acids. Germline V lookup: CDR1 MDHEN, CDR2 SYDVKM. Written as DNA, the CDR3 is TGTGCCAGCAGACCAATCGGGACTAGCGGGAGAATAGGGGGGACCAAAAACATTCAGTACTTC. As protein: CASRPIGTSGRIGGTKNIQYF.

Here the CDR3 reads CSARDPGYSYNEQFF. CDR3 DNA sequence: TGCAGTGCTAGAGATCCGGGATACTCCTACAATGAGCAGTTCTTC. The gene calls are TRBV20-1 and TRBJ2-1, with a weak D call TRBD2 (5 bases). CDR1 and CDR2 (germline): DFQATT, SNEGSKA (reference sequence). The CDR3 loop spans 15 amino acids. The germline V and J ends were trimmed by 0 bases and 0 bases, with 9 bases remaining between them.

This clonotype was observed a handful of times. The gene calls are TRBV25-1 and TRBJ2-2, with 7 bases identical to TRBD2. The ends lost 2 bases at V and 6 bases at J; junction bases unmatched: 9. The CDR3 is made up of 16 amino acids. CDR1 and CDR2 from the germline V gene are MGHDK and SYGVNS. CDR3 in DNA: TGTGCCAGCAGTGAAGCCGGGGGAGGGCCGCCCGGGGAGCTGTTTTTT. Translation gives CASSEAGGGPPGELFF.

In nucleotides, the CDR3 is TGTGCCAGCAGTTACTCTGAACGGGGGACCTTAAAGACCCAGTACTTC. Translated: CASSYSERGTLKTQYF. The chain is built from TRBV6-5 and TRBJ2-1; possible D gene TRBD2, 6 bases. The J call is doubtful: the DNA matches TRBJ2-5 better. The V gene's germline CDR1 is MNHEY and CDR2 SVGAGI. The CDR3 is made up of 16 amino acids.

This chain joins TRBV6-5 and TRBJ1-1; D ambiguous. Germline CDR1 is MNHEY and CDR2 is SVGAGI. The CDR3 sequence is 15 residues long. Trimming removed 6 bases from V and 2 bases from J, with 16 bases in between. DNA for the CDR3: TGTGCCAGCAGACTACTACAGTTTACCAACACTGAAGCTTTCTTT. Its protein product is CASRLLQFTNTEAFF.

The rearrangement joins TRBV6-5 to TRBJ2-5; 9 positions agree with TRBD2. The J call is uncertain, as TRBJ2-7 better fits the DNA end. The germline CDR1 and CDR2 sequences are MNHEY and SVGAGI. The CDR3 loop spans 15 amino acids. The CDR3 here is CASTVTSGGPYEQYF. The CDR3 DNA is TGTGCCAGCACCGTGACTAGCGGTGGGCCCTACGAGCAGTACTTC.

This clonotype was observed a few times. This chain joins TRBV7-9 and TRBJ1-4; D is perhaps TRBD1 (6 bases). The CDR3 has 16 amino acids. The germline CDR1 and CDR2 sequences are SEHNR and FQNEAQ (reference sequence). The V end was cut by 4 bases, the J end by 2 bases, with 14 bases between. CDR3 amino acids: CASSSGTGPTNEKLFF. CDR3 nucleotide sequence: TGTGCCAGCAGCTCCGGAACAGGGCCCACTAATGAAAAACTGTTTTTT.

The chain links TRBV29-1 to TRBJ2-3, with D possibly matching TRBD1 (6 bases). Trimming removed 7 bases at V and 2 bases at J, with 16 bases between. The CDR3 runs to 14 residues. CDR1 is SQVTM and CDR2 is ANQGSEA in the germline V gene. The CDR3 DNA sequence: TGCAGCGCCTGGGGACACAGGGACACAGATACGCAGTATTTT. It yields the protein CSAWGHRDTDTQYF.